The entry that follows covers one TCR beta chain sequence. This sample is drawn from a study of T cell changes during pregnancy in multiple sclerosis. The CDR3 extends over 15 amino acids. CDR1 is SGHAT, CDR2 FQNNGV, per germline. The ends were cut back, 0 bases at V and 1 base at J, with 9 bases in the middle. Sequencing was performed with immunoSEQ multiplex PCR; in TCRdb, only in-frame clones are kept and a portion is missing. The repertoire holds 90,000 to 120,000 clones, with just under 95% as singletons. The origin of this receptor is a female donor in good health, enrolled as a control in a pregnancy study. The sequencing used peripheral blood, collected in the third trimester of pregnancy. V gene TRBV11-2 combines with J gene TRBJ1-1; D ambiguous. The CDR3 DNA reads as TGTGCCAGCAGCTTAGATCTAGGCGAGAACACTGAAGCTTTCTTT. Protein sequence: CASSLDLGENTEAFF. The full variable domain, its missing parts supplied by reference TRBV11-2 and TRBJ1-1, is EAGVAQSPRYKIIEKRQSVAFWCNPISGHATLYWYQQILGQGPKLLIQFQNNGVVDDSQLPKDRFSAERLKGVDSTLKIQPAKLEDSAVYLCASSLDLGENTEAFFGQGTRLTVV.